The clone carrying this T cell receptor beta chain has more than one count but fewer than ten. Antigen unknown. One entry per CDR3 protein, called by TCRdb with MiXCR from the 5' RACE reads. Counted here are 340,000 or so distinct CDR3 sequences, roughly 14% occurring once; the ten biggest clones make up about 1.1%. The record originates from a study of CD8 T cells in ankylosing spondylitis. The CDR3 has 13 residues. V lost 5 bases and J 4 bases, leaving 11 bases between the germline ends. Germline CDR1 SGHVS, CDR2 FQNEAQ. Study-wide results and caveats: The authors reported significant enrichment of disease-linked clones in matched ankylosing spondylitis synovial fluid. Within ankylosing spondylitis blood, a TCR beta motif made up of eight or nine highly homologous variants appeared to be characteristic. Those disease-linked clones were CD8+; they were also relatively rare in peripheral blood.

This receptor was taken from a male donor with ankylosing spondylitis or in good health (not recorded which). Material for sequencing was blood, either unsorted or a sorted T cell fraction (not recorded which). The rearrangement joins TRBV7-8 to TRBJ1-2; no firm D call. The CDR3 DNA is TGTGCCAGCAGCCTTGGACTCTTCTATGGCTACACCTTC. It translates to CASSLGLFYGYTF.